This entry is about one T cell receptor beta chain. Its antigen is unknown. The PCR made use of 60 Vbeta and 13 Jbeta primers. Assay used: immunoSEQ multiplex PCR; TCRdb lists only in-frame clones, some missing. Found here are roughly 190,000 clones; the top ten clones hold 0.65% to 0.9%. Germline CDR1 reads KGHSH; CDR2 reads LQKENI. The CDR3 totals 15 residues. With 6 bases clipped from V and 2 bases from J, the junction kept 9 bases outside the gene matches. This sample was included in a study of cytomegalovirus exposure and HLA in healthy donors. Study observations and caveats: Immune exposure data for these donors was limited to CMV serostatus.

The genes are TRBV18 and TRBJ1-1; 7 bases align to TRBD1. Sequencing input: PBMCs. The sequence came from a woman in her late teens or twenties in good health and CMV-seropositive. The CDR3: CASSLRTGANTEAFF. CDR3 in DNA: TGTGCCAGCTCGCTTAGGACAGGAGCTAACACTGAAGCTTTCTTT.